This T cell receptor beta chain was observed in a study of blood T cell repertoires in COVID-19. Overall study: The United States, Italy and Spain provided the acute and convalescent COVID-19 samples.

Germline V gives CDR1 SNHLY, CDR2 FYNNEI. V lost 0 bases and J 3 bases, leaving 31 bases between the germline ends. There are 22 residues in the CDR3. Data came from immunoSEQ multiplex PCR; TCRdb stores just in-frame clones and leaves some out. This sample has 200,000 or so clones, with around 81% found just once. The TCR sequence derives from an elderly woman with COVID-19, enrolled during active disease. The chain joins TRBV2 to TRBJ2-3, with D perhaps TRBD1 (6 bases). Material: peripheral blood. CDR3 residues: CASSEAPGTGWEGGGSTDTQYF. The CDR3 DNA follows: TGTGCCAGCAGTGAAGCTCCCGGGACGGGTTGGGAAGGGGGTGGCTCGACAGATACGCAGTATTTT.